This T cell receptor beta chain was documented in a study of blood T cells in healthy people across ages. Together with a sample-barcoded 5' primer, a J-beta primer mix was included in a second PCR lasting 7 to 11 cycles. TCRdb called the 5' RACE reads again in MiXCR, with one record for every CDR3 protein. The table has approximately 690,000 distinct CDR3 sequences, about 54% seen once. The authors isolated at least 6.5 million PBMCs per sample. The sequence was collected from a man in his 60s in good health. Specimen: blood.

CDR3 sequence: CASSPTTGKKQPQHF. The CDR3 DNA reads as TGTGCCAGCAGCCCGACGACAGGGAAGAAACAGCCCCAGCATTTT. This chain connects TRBV7-2 to TRBJ1-5; 7 nucleotides align to TRBD1. The ends lost 5 bases at V and 7 bases at J; junction bases unmatched: 11. The CDR3 is 15 amino acids. The germline CDR1 and CDR2 sequences are SGHTA and FQGNSA. The whole variable domain, filled in from reference TRBV7-2 and TRBJ1-5, reads GAGVSQSPSNKVTEKGKDVELRCDPISGHTALYWYRQSLGQGLEFLIYFQGNSAPDKSGLPSDRFSAERTGGSVSTLTIQRTQQEDSAVYLCASSPTTGKKQPQHFGDGTRLSIL.